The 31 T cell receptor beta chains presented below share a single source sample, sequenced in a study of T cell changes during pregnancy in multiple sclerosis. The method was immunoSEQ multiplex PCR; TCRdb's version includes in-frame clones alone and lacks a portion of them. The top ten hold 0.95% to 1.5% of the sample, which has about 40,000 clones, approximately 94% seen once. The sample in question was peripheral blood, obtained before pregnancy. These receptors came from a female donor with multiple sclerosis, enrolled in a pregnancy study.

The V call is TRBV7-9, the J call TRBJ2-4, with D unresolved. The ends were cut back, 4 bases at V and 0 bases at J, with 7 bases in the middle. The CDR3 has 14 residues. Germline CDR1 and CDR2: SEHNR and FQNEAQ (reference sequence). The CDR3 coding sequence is TGTGCCAGCAGCTCGTCTCTAGCCAAAAACATTCAGTACTTC. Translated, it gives CASSSSLAKNIQYF.

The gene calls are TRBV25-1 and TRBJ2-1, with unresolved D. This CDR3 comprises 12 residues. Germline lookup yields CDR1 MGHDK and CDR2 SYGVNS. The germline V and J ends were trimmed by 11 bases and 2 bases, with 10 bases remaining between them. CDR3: CAALDPYNEQFF. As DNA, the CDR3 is TGTGCCGCCTTAGATCCCTACAATGAGCAGTTCTTC.

CDR3 loop: CASSVARNTGELFF. The DNA of the CDR3 is TGTGCCAGCAGCGTAGCTAGGAACACCGGGGAGCTGTTTTTT. The rearrangement links TRBV9 to TRBJ2-2; no reliable D call. The V gene's germline CDR1 is SGDLS and CDR2 YYNGEE. V was cut by 0 bases and J by 1 base, with 4 bases left in between. The CDR3 is 14 residues long.

This chain's CDR3 is CATRTSGNTGELFF. For the CDR3, the DNA is TGTGCCACACGGACTAGCGGGAACACCGGGGAGCTGTTTTTT. The genes are TRBV10-3 and TRBJ2-2, with 10 bases fitting TRBD2. Trimming took 10 bases from V and 1 from J; bases not matched to a gene: 3. Looked up from germline, CDR1 is ENHRY and CDR2 is SYGVKD. The CDR3 contains 14 residues.

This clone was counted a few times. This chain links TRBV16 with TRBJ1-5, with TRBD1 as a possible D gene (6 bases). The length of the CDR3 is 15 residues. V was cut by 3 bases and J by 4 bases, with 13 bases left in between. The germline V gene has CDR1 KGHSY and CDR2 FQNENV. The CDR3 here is CASSHSGQSNQPQHF. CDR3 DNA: TGTGCCAGCAGCCATTCCGGACAGTCAAATCAGCCCCAGCATTTT.

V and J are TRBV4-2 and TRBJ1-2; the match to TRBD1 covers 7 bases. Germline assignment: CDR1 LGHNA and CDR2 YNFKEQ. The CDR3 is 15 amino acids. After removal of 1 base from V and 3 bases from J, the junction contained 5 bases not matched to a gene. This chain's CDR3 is CASSQVRGGDYGYTF. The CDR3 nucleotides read TGTGCCAGCAGCCAAGTAAGAGGGGGCGACTATGGCTACACCTTC.

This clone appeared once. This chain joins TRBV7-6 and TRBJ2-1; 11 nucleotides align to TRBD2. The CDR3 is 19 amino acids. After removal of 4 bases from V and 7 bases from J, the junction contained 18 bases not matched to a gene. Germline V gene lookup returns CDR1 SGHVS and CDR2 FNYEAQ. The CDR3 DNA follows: TGTGCCAGCAGCTCCCGCCCCGGTTCTAGCGGGGGGCGTTGGAATGAGCAGTTCTTC. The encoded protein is CASSSRPGSSGGRWNEQFF.

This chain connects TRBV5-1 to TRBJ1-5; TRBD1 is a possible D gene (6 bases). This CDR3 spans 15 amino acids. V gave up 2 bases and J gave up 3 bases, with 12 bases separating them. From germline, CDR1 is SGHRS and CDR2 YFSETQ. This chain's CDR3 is CASSLNSGANQPQHF. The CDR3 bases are TGCGCCAGCAGCTTAAACTCAGGGGCCAATCAGCCCCAGCATTTT.

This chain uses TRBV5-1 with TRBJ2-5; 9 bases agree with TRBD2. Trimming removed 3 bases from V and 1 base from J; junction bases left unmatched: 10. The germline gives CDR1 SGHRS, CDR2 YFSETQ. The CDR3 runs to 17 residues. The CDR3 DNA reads TGCGCCAGCAGCTCGGGACTGGCGGGAGGGTCCCAAGAGACCCAGTACTTC. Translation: CASSSGLAGGSQETQYF.

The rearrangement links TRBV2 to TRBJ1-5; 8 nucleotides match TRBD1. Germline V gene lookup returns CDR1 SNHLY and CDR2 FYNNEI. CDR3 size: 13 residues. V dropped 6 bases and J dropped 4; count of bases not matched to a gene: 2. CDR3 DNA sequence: TGTGCCAGCAGGGGACAGGCTAATCAGCCCCAGCATTTT. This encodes CASRGQANQPQHF.

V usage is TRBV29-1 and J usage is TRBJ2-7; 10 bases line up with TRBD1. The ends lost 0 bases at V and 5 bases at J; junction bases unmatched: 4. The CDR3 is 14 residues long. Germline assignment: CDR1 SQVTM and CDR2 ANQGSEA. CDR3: CSVEDDGTGDEQYF. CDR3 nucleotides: TGCAGCGTTGAAGACGATGGGACAGGGGACGAGCAGTACTTC.

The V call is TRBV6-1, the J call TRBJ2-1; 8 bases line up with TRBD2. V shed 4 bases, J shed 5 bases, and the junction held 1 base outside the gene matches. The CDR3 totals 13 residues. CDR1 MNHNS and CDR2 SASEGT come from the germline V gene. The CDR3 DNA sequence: TGTGCCAGCAGTGGGGGACTAGACAATGAGCAGTTCTTC. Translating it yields CASSGGLDNEQFF.

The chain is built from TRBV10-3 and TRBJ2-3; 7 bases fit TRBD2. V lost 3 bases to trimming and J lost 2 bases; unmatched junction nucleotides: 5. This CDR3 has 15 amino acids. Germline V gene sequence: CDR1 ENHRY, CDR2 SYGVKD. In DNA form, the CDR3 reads TGTGCCATCAGTGACGCCGGGACTAACACAGATACGCAGTATTTT. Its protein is CAISDAGTNTDTQYF.

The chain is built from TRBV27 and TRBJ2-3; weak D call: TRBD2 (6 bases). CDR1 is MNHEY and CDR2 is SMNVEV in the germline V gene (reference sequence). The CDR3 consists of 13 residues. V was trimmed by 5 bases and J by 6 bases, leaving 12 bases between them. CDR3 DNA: TGTGCCAGCAGTCGCCTCGCGGGGGATACGCAGTATTTT. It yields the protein CASSRLAGDTQYF.

The CDR3 protein is CASRTGEPVNYGYTF. The CDR3 nucleotides are TGTGCCAGCAGGACAGGGGAACCCGTTAACTATGGCTACACCTTC. The rearrangement links TRBV28 to TRBJ1-2; 8 bases agree with TRBD1. The germline V gene encodes CDR1 MDHEN and CDR2 SYDVKM. Trimming removed 6 bases from V and 1 base from J; junction bases left unmatched: 7. CDR3 length equals 15 residues.

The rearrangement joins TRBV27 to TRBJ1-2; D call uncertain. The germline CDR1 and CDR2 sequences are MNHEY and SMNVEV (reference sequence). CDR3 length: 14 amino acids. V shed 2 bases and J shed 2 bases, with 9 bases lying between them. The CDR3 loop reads CASSLLEGNYGYTF. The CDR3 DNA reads TGTGCCAGCAGTTTACTAGAGGGAAACTATGGCTACACCTTC.

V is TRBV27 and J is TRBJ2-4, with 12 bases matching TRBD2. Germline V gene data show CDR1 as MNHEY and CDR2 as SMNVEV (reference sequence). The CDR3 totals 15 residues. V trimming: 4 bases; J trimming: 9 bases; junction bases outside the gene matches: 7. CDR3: CASSWLAGGPGIQYF. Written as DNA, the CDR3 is TGTGCCAGCAGTTGGCTAGCGGGAGGGCCGGGCATTCAGTACTTC.

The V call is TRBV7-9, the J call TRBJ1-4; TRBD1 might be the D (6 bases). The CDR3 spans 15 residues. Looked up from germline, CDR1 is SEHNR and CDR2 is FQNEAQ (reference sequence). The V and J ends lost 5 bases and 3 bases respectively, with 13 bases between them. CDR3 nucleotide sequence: TGTGCCAGCAGCCTACAGGGTACGGCTAATGAAAAACTGTTTTTT. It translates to CASSLQGTANEKLFF.

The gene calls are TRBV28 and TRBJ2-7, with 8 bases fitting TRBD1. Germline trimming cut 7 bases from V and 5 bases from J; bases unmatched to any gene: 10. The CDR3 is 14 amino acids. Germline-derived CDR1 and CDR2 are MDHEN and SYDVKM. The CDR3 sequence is CASITNRGVHEQYF. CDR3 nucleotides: TGTGCCAGCATTACAAACAGGGGGGTCCACGAGCAGTACTTC.

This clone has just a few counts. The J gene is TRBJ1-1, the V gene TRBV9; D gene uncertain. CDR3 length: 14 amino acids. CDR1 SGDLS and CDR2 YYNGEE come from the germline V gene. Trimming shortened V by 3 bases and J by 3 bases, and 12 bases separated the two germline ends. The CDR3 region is CASSGADPYTEAFF. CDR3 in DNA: TGTGCCAGCAGCGGGGCCGATCCTTACACTGAAGCTTTCTTT.

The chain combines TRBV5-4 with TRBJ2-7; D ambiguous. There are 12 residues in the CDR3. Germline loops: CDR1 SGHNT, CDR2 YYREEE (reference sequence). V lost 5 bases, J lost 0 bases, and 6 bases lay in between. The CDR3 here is CASSLSSYEQYF. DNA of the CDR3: TGTGCCAGCAGTCTTAGCTCCTACGAGCAGTACTTC.

The CDR3 sequence is CASTTGTSGSLDTQYF. For the CDR3, the DNA is TGTGCCAGCACCACAGGGACTAGCGGGAGTTTGGATACGCAGTATTTT. V usage is TRBV9 and J usage is TRBJ2-3, with TRBD2 matching 14 bases. The CDR3 is made up of 16 amino acids. Losses at the gene ends were 6 bases for V and 6 bases for J; bases not matched to a gene: 9. The V gene's germline CDR1 is SGDLS and CDR2 YYNGEE.

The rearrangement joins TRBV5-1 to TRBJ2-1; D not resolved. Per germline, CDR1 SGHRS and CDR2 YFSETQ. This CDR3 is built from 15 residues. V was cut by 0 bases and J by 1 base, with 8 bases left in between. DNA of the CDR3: TGCGCCAGCAGCTTGGACGGCGGTTCCTACAATGAGCAGTTCTTC. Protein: CASSLDGGSYNEQFF.

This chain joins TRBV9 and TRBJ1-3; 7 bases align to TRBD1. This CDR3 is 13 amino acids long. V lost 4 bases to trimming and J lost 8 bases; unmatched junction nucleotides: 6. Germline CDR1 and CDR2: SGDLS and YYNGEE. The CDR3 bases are TGTGCCAGCAGCTCACAGGGGAGGTACACCATATATTTT. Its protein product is CASSSQGRYTIYF.

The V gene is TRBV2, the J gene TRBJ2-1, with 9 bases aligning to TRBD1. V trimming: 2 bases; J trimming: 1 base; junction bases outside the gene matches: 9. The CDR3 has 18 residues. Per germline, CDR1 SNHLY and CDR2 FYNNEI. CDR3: CASSEPLGQGISYNEQFF. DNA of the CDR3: TGTGCCAGCAGTGAACCCCTGGGACAGGGTATTTCCTACAATGAGCAGTTCTTC.

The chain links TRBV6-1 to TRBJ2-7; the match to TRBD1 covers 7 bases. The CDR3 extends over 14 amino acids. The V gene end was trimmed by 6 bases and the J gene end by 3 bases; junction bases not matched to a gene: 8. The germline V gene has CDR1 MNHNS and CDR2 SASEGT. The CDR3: CASRPQGSRYEQYF. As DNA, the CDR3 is TGTGCCAGCAGACCACAGGGGTCCCGCTACGAGCAGTACTTC.

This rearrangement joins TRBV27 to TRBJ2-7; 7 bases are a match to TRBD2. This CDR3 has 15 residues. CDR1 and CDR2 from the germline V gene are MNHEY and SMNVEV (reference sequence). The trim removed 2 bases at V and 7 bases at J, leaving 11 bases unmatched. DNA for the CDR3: TGTGCCAGCAGTTTAATGGTGGGAGGGCCCCTTGAGCAGTACTTC. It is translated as CASSLMVGGPLEQYF.

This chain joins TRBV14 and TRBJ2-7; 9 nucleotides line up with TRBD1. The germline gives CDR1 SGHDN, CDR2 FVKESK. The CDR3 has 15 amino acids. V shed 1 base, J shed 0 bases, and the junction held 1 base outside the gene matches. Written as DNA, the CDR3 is TGTGCCAGCAGCCAAGGACAGGGGGTCTCCTACGAGCAGTACTTC. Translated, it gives CASSQGQGVSYEQYF.

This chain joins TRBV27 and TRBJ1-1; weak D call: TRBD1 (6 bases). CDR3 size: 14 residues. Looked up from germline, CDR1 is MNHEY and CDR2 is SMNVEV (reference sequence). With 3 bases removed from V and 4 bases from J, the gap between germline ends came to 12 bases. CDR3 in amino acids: CASSFTGKATEAFF. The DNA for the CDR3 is TGTGCCAGCAGTTTTACAGGGAAGGCCACTGAAGCTTTCTTT.

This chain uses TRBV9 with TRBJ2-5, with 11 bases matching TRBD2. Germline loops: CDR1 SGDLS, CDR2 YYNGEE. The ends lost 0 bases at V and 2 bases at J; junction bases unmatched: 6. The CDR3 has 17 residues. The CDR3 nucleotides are TGTGCCAGCAGCGTAGCTAATTTAGCGGGAGGGCAAGAGACCCAGTACTTC. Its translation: CASSVANLAGGQETQYF.

The DNA of the CDR3 is TGCGCCAGTACCATGAGCTCTGGGGCCAACGTCCTGACTTTC. Protein: CASTMSSGANVLTF. The V and J genes are TRBV5-1 and TRBJ2-6, with no clear D. Trimming stripped 8 bases from V and 0 bases from J, with 9 bases between. CDR3 length: 14 residues. Germline CDR1 and CDR2: SGHRS and YFSETQ.